Sequencing of this T cell receptor beta chain was carried out in a study of cytomegalovirus exposure and HLA in healthy donors. Findings of the study overall: A later analysis showed that HLA-associated TCR beta chains had undergone more clonal expansion than equally common others. Later on, an analysis tied approximately 17,000 TCR beta sequences to HLA alleles at 0.05 false discovery rate.

This CDR3 contains 17 residues. CDR1 SGDLS and CDR2 YYNGEE come from the germline V gene. V was cut by 4 bases and J by 0 bases, with 18 bases left in between. PCR used 60 Vbeta primers and 13 Jbeta primers. The assay was immunoSEQ multiplex PCR, and TCRdb's table has in-frame clones only and misses some. The sample comprises around 150,000 clones, around 65% of which are singletons, and less than 2% rests with the top ten. This clone was recorded a few times. Its antigen remains unidentified. This rearrangement joins TRBV9 to TRBJ2-3; TRBD1 is a possible D gene (6 bases). The sample taken for sequencing was PBMCs. The receptor was isolated from a male donor in good health and CMV-seronegative. CDR3 region: CASSLWGRITSTDTQYF. DNA of the CDR3: TGTGCCAGCAGCCTCTGGGGGCGGATCACTAGCACAGATACGCAGTATTTT.